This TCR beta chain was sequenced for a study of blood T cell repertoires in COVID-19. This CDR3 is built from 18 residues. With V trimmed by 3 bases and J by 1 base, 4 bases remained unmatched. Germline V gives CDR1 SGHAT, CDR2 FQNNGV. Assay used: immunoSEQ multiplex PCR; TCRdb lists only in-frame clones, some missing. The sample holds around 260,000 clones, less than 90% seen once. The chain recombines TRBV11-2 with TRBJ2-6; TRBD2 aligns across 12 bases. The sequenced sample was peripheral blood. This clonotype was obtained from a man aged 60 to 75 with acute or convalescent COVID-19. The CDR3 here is CASSFRTSGISGANVLTF. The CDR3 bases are TGTGCCAGCAGCTTCCGGACTAGCGGGATATCTGGGGCCAACGTCCTGACTTTC.